Listed below are T cell receptor beta chains from one sample, sequenced in a study of cytomegalovirus exposure and HLA in healthy donors. Sequencing was performed with immunoSEQ multiplex PCR; in TCRdb, only in-frame clones are kept and a portion is missing. Among 35,000 to 45,000 clones listed, roughly half were seen once. Sequencing was carried out using PBMCs. Every receptor here comes from a human donor in good health. CDR3s include the opening cysteine and the closing phenylalanine or tryptophan. Fields, in order: V gene, clone size, D gene, J gene, CDR3 DNA, CDR3 protein. D genes are given only for firm matches. A clone size is listed for some rows: how often the clone was seen (once, few, many), or a class if it is expanded.

V gene: TRBV27; clone size: -; D gene: -; J gene: TRBJ2-7; CDR3 DNA: TGTGCCAGCAGTTTATCAAGCGGAGGCACCTACGAGCAGTACTTC; CDR3 protein: CASSLSSGGTYEQYF
V gene: TRBV7-2; clone size: -; D gene: TRBD2; J gene: TRBJ2-1; CDR3 DNA: TGTGCCAGCAGCTCTGGGACTAGGGGCAATGAGCAGTTCTTC; CDR3 protein: CASSSGTRGNEQFF
V gene: TRBV5-6; clone size: -; D gene: -; J gene: TRBJ1-4; CDR3 DNA: TGTGCCAGCAGTACAAGGGGCAGGTACAATGAAAAACTGTTTTTT; CDR3 protein: CASSTRGRYNEKLFF
V gene: TRBV14; clone size: few; D gene: -; J gene: TRBJ1-1; CDR3 DNA: TGTGCCAGCAGTCCAGGGTGGATGAACACTGAAGCTTTCTTT; CDR3 protein: CASSPGWMNTEAFF
V gene: TRBV9; clone size: -; D gene: TRBD2; J gene: TRBJ2-1; CDR3 DNA: TGTGCCAGCAGCGTAGATAAGCGGGAGGCCTACAATGAGCAGTTCTTC; CDR3 protein: CASSVDKREAYNEQFF
V gene: TRBV5-3; clone size: -; D gene: -; J gene: TRBJ2-5; CDR3 DNA: TGTGCCAGAAGCTTGGGGGGGGATGTCAAGACCCAGTACTTC; CDR3 protein: CARSLGGDVKTQYF
V gene: TRBV28; clone size: -; D gene: -; J gene: TRBJ1-4; CDR3 DNA: TGTGCCGTGCTCCGGGACTTTCGTGAAAAACTGTTTTTT; CDR3 protein: CAVLRDFREKLFF
V gene: TRBV18; clone size: few; D gene: -; J gene: TRBJ1-2; CDR3 DNA: TGTGCCAGCTCTATTAACAGGGAAAGCGTTGGCTACACCTTC; CDR3 protein: CASSINRESVGYTF
V gene: TRBV11-2; clone size: -; D gene: TRBD1; J gene: TRBJ1-2; CDR3 DNA: TGTGCCAGCAGCTCTCCGCGGGGACTCGGGACAGCGGCTTTCTTC; CDR3 protein: CASSSPRGLGTAAFF
V gene: TRBV10-3; clone size: few; D gene: TRBD2; J gene: TRBJ2-4; CDR3 DNA: TGTGCCGCCGGGAGGGGCGACATTCAGTACTTC; CDR3 protein: CAAGRGDIQYF